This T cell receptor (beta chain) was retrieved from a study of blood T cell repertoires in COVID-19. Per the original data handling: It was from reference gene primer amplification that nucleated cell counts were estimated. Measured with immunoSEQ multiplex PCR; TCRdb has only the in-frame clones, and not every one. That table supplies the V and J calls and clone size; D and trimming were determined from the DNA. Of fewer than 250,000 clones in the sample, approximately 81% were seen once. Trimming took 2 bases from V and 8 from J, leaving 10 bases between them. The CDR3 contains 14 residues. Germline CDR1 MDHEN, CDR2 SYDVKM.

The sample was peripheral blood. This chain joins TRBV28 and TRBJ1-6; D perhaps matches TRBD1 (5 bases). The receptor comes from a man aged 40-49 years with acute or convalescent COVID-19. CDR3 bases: TGTGCCAGCAGTTTAGACGGACATCATTCACCCCTCCACTTT. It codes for CASSLDGHHSPLHF.